These 9 T cell receptor beta chains were all obtained from the same sample, sequenced in a study of cytomegalovirus exposure and HLA in healthy donors. Sequencing was performed with immunoSEQ multiplex PCR; in TCRdb, only in-frame clones are kept and a portion is missing. Of around 60,000 clones listed, 90% to 96% were seen once; the top ten hold less than 1.5%. Sequencing was done on a sample of PBMCs. These receptors originate from a woman younger than 30 in good health and CMV-seronegative.

This chain links TRBV7-2 with TRBJ2-5; 12 bases line up with TRBD2. Germline V lookup: CDR1 SGHTA, CDR2 FQGNSA. CDR3 length: 16 residues. The junction had 4 bases not matched to a gene; V was cut back by 1 base and J by 4 bases. This chain's CDR3 is CASSLGLAGGSETQYF. In DNA form, the CDR3 reads TGTGCCAGCAGCTTAGGGCTAGCGGGGGGGTCAGAGACCCAGTACTTC.

The rearrangement uses TRBV7-2 and TRBJ2-1; 11 bases line up with TRBD1. V lost 5 bases and J lost 1; bases outside the gene matches: 1. This CDR3 is 15 amino acids long. Germline V gene sequence: CDR1 SGHTA, CDR2 FQGNSA. CDR3 loop: CASSGDRGSYNEQFF. The CDR3 nucleotides are TGTGCCAGCAGCGGGGACAGGGGGTCCTACAATGAGCAGTTCTTC.

The chain combines TRBV7-9 with TRBJ2-5, with 7 nucleotides matching TRBD1. The J call could be wrong; TRBJ2-7 is a better fit for the DNA end. This CDR3 region has 15 residues. Germline-derived CDR1 and CDR2 are SEHNR and FQNEAQ (reference sequence). CDR3 sequence: CASSSPPQGAYEQYF. CDR3 bases: TGTGCCAGCAGCTCACCACCCCAGGGGGCCTACGAGCAGTACTTC.

The chain carries TRBV6-5 and TRBJ1-2, with 8 bases lining up with TRBD1. The germline V gene encodes CDR1 MNHEY and CDR2 SVGAGI. With V trimmed by 0 bases and J by 2 bases, 2 bases remained unmatched. The CDR3 contains 15 residues. The CDR3 DNA reads as TGTGCCAGCAGTTACTCCCACAGGGGGAACTATGGCTACACCTTC. Residues: CASSYSHRGNYGYTF.

The chain has TRBV18 and TRBJ2-3, with 11 bases lining up with TRBD2. This CDR3 contains 14 residues. The junction had 0 bases not matched to a gene; V was cut back by 1 base and J by 6 bases. CDR1 is KGHSH, CDR2 LQKENI, per germline. The DNA for the CDR3 is TGTGCCAGCTCACCACTAGCGGGAGGGGATACGCAGTATTTT. The encoded protein is CASSPLAGGDTQYF.

The rearrangement joins TRBV4-3 to TRBJ2-3; a weak D match, TRBD2 (6 bases). V was shortened by 4 bases and J by 0 bases, with 11 bases between the two germline ends. The length of the CDR3 is 15 residues. From germline, CDR1 is LGHNA and CDR2 YSLEER. Here the CDR3 DNA reads TGCGCCAGCAGCCCTTGGGGGGAGAGCACAGATACGCAGTATTTT. Residues: CASSPWGESTDTQYF.

The chain combines TRBV18 with TRBJ1-1; D not resolved. Germline lookup yields CDR1 KGHSH and CDR2 LQKENI. The CDR3 has 14 residues. Trimming left V 2 bases short and J 0 bases short, with 7 bases between. This CDR3 reads CASSPGQLNTEAFF. As DNA, the CDR3 is TGTGCCAGCTCACCAGGGCAGCTGAACACTGAAGCTTTCTTT.

The chain links TRBV5-1 to TRBJ2-7; 15 nucleotides line up with TRBD2. The CDR3 extends over 19 amino acids. Trimming removed 4 bases from V and 3 bases from J; junction bases left unmatched: 14. CDR1 and CDR2 from the germline V gene are SGHRS and YFSETQ. CDR3 in amino acids: CASSGRTSGRAGEYYEQYF. The CDR3 nucleotides read TGCGCCAGCAGCGGGAGGACTAGCGGGAGGGCCGGGGAGTACTACGAGCAGTACTTC.

About this clone: Compared with germline, one end of the junction differs, possibly owing to a read error. The chain employs TRBV7-7 and TRBJ2-2; 11 nucleotides line up with TRBD1. CDR3 length equals 15 residues. The V gene's germline CDR1 is SSHAT and CDR2 FNYEAQ (reference sequence). The CDR3 reads CASSFGTGGTGELFF. CDR3 sequence (DNA): TGTGCTAGCAGCTTCGGGACAGGGGGCACCGGGGAGCTGTTTTTT.